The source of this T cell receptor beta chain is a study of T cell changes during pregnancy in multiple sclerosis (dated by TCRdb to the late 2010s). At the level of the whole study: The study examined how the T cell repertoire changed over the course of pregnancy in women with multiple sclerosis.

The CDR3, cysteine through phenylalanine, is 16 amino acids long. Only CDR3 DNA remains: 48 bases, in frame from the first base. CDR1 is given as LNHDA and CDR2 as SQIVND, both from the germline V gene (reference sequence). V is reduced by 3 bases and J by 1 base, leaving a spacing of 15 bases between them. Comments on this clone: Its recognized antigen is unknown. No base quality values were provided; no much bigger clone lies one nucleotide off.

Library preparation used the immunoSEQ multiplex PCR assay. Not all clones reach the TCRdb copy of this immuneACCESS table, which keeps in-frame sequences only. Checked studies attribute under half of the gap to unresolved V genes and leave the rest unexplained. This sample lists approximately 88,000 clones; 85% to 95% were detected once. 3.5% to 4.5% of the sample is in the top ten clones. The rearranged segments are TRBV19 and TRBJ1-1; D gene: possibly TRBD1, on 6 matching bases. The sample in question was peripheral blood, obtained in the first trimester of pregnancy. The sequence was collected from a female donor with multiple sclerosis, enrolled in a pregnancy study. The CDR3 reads CASSIPVGQTNTEAFF. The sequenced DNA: TGTGCCAGTAGTATCCCCGTCGGACAGACGAACACTGAAGCTTTCTTT.